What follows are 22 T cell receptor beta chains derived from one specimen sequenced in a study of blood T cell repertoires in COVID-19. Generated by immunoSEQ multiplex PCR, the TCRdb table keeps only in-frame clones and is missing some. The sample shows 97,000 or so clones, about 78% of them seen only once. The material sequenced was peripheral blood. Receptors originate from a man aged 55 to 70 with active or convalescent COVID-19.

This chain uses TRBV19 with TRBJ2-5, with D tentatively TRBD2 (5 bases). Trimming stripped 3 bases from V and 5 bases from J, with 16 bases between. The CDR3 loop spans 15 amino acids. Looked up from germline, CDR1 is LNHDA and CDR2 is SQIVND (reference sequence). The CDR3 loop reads CASSIRFGVGETQYF. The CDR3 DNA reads TGTGCCAGTAGTATCAGGTTCGGGGTTGGGGAGACCCAGTACTTC.

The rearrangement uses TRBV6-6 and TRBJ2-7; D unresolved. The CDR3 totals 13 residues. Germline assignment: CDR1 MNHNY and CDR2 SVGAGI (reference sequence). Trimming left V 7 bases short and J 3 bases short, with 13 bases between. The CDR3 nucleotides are TGTGCCAGCACCGACACCCTCTACTACGAGCAGTACTTC. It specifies CASTDTLYYEQYF.

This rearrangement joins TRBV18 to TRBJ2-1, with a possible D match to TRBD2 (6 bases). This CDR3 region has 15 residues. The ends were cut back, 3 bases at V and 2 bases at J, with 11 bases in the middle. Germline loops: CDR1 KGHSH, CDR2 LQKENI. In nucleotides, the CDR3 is TGTGCCAGCTCACCTCCTGGCGGGACCTACAATGAGCAGTTCTTC. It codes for CASSPPGGTYNEQFF. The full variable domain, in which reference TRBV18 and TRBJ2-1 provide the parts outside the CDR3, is NAGVMQNPRHLVRRRGQEARLRCSPMKGHSHVYWYRQLPEEGLKFMVYLQKENIIDESGMPKERFSAEFPKEGPSILRIQQVVRGDSAAYFCASSPPGGTYNEQFFGPGTRLTVL.

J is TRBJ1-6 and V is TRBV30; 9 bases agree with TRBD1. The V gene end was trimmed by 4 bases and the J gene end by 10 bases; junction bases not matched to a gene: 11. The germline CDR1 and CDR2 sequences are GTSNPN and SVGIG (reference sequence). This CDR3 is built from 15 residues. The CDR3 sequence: CAWKLPGQGLSPLHF. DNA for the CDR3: TGTGCCTGGAAGCTCCCGGGACAGGGCCTCTCACCCCTCCACTTT.

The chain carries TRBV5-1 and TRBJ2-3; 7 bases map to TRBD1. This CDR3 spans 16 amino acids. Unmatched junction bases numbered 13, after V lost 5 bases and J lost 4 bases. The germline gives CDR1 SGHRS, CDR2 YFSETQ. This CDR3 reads CASRTEGASKADTQYF. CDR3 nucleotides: TGCGCCAGCAGGACCGAGGGGGCTAGTAAGGCAGATACGCAGTATTTT.

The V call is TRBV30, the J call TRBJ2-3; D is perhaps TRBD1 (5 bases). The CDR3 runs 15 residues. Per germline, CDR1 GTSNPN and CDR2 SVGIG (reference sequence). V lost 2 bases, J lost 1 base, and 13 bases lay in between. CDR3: CAWSPGKGGTDTQYF. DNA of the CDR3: TGTGCCTGGAGTCCTGGAAAAGGGGGCACAGATACGCAGTATTTT.

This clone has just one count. CDR3 in amino acids: CASSLGQSKSSYEQYV. The CDR3, as DNA: TGTGCCAGCAGCCTCGGACAGTCGAAGAGCTCCTACGAGCAGTACGTC. The chain is built from TRBV7-8 and TRBJ2-7; a possible D gene is TRBD1 (6 bases). This CDR3 has 16 residues. Deletions cut 5 bases from V and 0 bases from J, with 17 bases between. The germline V gene has CDR1 SGHVS and CDR2 FQNEAQ.

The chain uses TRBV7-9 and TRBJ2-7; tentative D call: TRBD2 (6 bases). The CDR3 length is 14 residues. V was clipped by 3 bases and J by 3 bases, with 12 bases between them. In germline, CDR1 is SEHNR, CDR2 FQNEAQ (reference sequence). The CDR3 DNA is TGTGCCAGCAGCTTGGCGGGACGGTTCTACGAGCAGTACTTC. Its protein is CASSLAGRFYEQYF.

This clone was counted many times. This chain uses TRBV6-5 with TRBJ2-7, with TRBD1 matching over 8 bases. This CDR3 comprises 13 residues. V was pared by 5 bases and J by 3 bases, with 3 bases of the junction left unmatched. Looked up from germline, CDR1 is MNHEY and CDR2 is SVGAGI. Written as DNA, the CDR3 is TGTGCCAGCAGTACCGGGACAGGCTACGAGCAGTACGTC. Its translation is CASSTGTGYEQYV.

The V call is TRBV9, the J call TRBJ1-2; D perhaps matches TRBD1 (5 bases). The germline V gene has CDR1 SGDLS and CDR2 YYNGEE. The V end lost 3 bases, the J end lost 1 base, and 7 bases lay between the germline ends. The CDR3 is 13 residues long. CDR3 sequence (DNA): TGTGCCAGCAGCGAGACAGTTAACTATGGCTACACCTTC. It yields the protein CASSETVNYGYTF.

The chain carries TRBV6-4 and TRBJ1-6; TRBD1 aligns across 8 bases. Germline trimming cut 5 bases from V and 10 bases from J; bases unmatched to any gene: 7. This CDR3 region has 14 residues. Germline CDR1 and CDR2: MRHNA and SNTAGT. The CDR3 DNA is TGTGCCAGCAGTCCCTCAGGGGGCAGATCACCCCTCCACTTT. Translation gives CASSPSGGRSPLHF.

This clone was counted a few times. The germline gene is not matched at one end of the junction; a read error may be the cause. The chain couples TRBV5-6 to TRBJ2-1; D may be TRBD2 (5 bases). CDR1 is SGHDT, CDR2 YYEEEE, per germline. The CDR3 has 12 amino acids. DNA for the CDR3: TGTGCCAGCAGCTTCCAACGTCAATGGCGGGTCTTC. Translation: CASSFQRQWRVF.

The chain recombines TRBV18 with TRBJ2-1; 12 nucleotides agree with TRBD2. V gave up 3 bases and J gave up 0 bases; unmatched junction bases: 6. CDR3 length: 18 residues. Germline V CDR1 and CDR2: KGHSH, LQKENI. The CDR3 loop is CASSPRLAGGSSYNEQFF. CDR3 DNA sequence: TGTGCCAGCTCACCTAGGCTAGCGGGAGGGAGCTCCTACAATGAGCAGTTCTTC.

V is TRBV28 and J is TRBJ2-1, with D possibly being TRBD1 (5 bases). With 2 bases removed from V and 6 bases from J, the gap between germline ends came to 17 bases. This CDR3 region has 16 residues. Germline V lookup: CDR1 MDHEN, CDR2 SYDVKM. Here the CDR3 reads CASSLLNLLDSNEQFF. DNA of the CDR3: TGTGCCAGCAGTTTACTAAACCTCCTAGACAGCAATGAGCAGTTCTTC.

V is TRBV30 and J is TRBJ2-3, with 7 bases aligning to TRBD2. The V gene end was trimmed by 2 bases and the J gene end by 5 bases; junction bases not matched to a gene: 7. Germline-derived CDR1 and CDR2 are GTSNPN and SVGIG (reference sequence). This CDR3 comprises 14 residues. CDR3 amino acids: CAWSSREMGDTQYF. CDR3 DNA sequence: TGTGCCTGGAGTTCGCGGGAGATGGGAGATACGCAGTATTTT.

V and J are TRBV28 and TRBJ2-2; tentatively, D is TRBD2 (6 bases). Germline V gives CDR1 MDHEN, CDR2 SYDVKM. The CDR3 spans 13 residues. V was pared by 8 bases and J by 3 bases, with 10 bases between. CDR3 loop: CASRDSYTGELFF. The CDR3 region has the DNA TGTGCCAGCCGGGACTCCTACACCGGGGAGCTGTTTTTT.

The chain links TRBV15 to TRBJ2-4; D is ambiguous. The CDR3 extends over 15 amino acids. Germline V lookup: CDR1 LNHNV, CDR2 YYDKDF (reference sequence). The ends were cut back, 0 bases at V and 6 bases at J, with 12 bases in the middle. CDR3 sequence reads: CATSRDGRVLNIQYF. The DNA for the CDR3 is TGTGCCACCAGCAGAGATGGCCGGGTTCTAAACATTCAGTACTTC.

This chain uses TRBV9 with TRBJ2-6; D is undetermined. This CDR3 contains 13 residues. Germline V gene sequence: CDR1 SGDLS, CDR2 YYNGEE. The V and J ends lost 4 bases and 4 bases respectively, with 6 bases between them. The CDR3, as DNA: TGTGCCAGCAGCTCCCAAGGGGCCAACGTCCTGACTTTC. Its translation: CASSSQGANVLTF.

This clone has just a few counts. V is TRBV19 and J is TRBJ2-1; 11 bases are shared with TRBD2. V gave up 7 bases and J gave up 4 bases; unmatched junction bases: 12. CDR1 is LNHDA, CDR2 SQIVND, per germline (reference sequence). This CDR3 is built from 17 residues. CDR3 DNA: TGTGCCAGTACCAACGCGGGGCTAGCGGGAGGTTACAATGAGCAGTTCTTC. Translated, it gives CASTNAGLAGGYNEQFF.

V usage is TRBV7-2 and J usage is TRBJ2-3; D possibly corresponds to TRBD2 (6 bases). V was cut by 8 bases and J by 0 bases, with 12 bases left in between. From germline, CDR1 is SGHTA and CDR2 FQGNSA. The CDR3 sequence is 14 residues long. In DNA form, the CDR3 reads TGTGCCAGCCTGAGCGGGCCCAGCACAGATACGCAGTATTTT. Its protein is CASLSGPSTDTQYF.

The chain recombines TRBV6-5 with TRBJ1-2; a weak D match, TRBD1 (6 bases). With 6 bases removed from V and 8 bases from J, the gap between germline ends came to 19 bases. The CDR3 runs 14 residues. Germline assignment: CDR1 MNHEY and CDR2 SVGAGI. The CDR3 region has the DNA TGTGCCAGCAGATCCCACAGGGTCAAGGGGGGCTACACCTTC. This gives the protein CASRSHRVKGGYTF.

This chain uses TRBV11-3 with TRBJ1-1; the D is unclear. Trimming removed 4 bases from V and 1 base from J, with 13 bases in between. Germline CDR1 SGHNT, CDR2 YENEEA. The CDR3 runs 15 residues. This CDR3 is CASSSDGGQNTEAFF. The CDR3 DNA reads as TGTGCCAGCAGCTCCGATGGAGGTCAGAACACTGAAGCTTTCTTT. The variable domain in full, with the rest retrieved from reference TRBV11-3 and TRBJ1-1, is EAGVVQSPRYKIIEKKQPVAFWCNPISGHNTLYWYLQNLGQGPELLIRYENEEAVDDSQLPKDRFSAERLKGVDSTLKIQPAELGDSAVYLCASSSDGGQNTEAFFGQGTRLTVV.